Listed here are 2 T cell receptor beta chains from one sample, sequenced in a study of blood T cell repertoires in COVID-19. The method was immunoSEQ multiplex PCR; TCRdb's version includes in-frame clones alone and lacks a portion of them. The sample lists about 240,000 clones; around 89% were seen once. Specimen: PBMCs or T cells enriched from blood (not recorded which). These TCRs come from a man aged 35-49 years who had recovered from COVID-19.

The CDR3 spells CASSLNSLTEYGYTF. CDR3 coding DNA: TGTGCCAGCAGCCTCAATTCCTTGACAGAATATGGCTACACCTTC. V is TRBV7-9 and J is TRBJ1-2; D might be TRBD1 (5 bases). The CDR3 contains 15 residues. CDR1 is SEHNR and CDR2 is FQNEAQ in the germline V gene (reference sequence). Deletions cut 5 bases from V and 5 bases from J, with 18 bases between.

This chain joins TRBV6-5 and TRBJ2-1; TRBD1 matches at 10 bases. With V trimmed by 5 bases and J by 7 bases, 5 bases remained unmatched. The CDR3 covers 14 residues. Germline V gene sequence: CDR1 MNHEY, CDR2 SVGAGI. CDR3 nucleotide sequence: TGTGCCAGCAGTCAGGACAGGGGGTTTAATGAGCAGTTCTTC. This sequence encodes CASSQDRGFNEQFF.